This T cell receptor (beta chain) comes out of a study of T cell responses to AZD1222 COVID-19 vaccine. About the research overall: Doses given second, at about 4 or about 12 weeks, were pooled. Study-wide results and caveats: Regions 160-218 and 743-854 held dominance among vaccine-associated CD4 TCRs, which spanned spike.

The assay was immunoSEQ multiplex PCR, and TCRdb's table has in-frame clones only and misses some. The sample records 130,000 or so clones, roughly 93% being singletons. With 5 bases removed from V and 1 base from J, the gap between germline ends came to 9 bases. Germline V gene lookup returns CDR1 MNHEY and CDR2 SVGAGI. The CDR3 loop spans 14 amino acids. Concerning this clone itself: What it recognizes is unknown. Other DNA sequences within the sample encode an identical CDR3.

The clonotype was recovered from an adult in good health. This sample comprised peripheral blood, obtained on day 0 of AZD1222 vaccination. This chain joins TRBV6-5 and TRBJ1-3; D is perhaps TRBD1 (6 bases). This CDR3 is CASSRTVSGNTIYF. For the CDR3, the DNA is TGTGCCAGCAGTCGGACAGTTTCTGGAAACACCATATATTTT.